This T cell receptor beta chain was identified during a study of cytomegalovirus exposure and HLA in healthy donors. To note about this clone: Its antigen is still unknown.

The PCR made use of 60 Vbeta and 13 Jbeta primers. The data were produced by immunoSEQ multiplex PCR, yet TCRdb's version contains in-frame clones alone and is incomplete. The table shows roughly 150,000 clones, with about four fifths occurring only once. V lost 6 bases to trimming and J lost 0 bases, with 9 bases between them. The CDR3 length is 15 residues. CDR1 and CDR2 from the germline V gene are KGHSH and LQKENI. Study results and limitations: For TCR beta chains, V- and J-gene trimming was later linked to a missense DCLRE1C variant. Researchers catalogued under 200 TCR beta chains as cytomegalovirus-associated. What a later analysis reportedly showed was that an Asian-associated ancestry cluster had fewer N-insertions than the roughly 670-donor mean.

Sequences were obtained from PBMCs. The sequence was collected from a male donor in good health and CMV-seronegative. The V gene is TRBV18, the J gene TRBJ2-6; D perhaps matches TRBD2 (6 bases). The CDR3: CASSPGSSGANVLTF. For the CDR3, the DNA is TGTGCCAGCTCTCCCGGGAGCTCTGGGGCCAACGTCCTGACTTTC.